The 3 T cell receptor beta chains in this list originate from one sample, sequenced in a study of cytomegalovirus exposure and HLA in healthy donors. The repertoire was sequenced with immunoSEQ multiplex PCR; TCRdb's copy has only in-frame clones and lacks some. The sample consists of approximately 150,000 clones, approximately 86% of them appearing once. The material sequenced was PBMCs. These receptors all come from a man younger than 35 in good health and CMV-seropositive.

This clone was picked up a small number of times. The CDR3 protein is CASSEYSGNYGYTF. The CDR3 DNA is TGTGCCAGCAGTGAGTACAGTGGAAACTATGGCTACACCTTC. The V and J genes are TRBV6-1 and TRBJ1-2, with D uncertain. The V end lost 3 bases, the J end lost 2 bases, and 10 bases lay between the germline ends. The CDR3 sequence is 14 residues long. The germline gives CDR1 MNHNS, CDR2 SASEGT.

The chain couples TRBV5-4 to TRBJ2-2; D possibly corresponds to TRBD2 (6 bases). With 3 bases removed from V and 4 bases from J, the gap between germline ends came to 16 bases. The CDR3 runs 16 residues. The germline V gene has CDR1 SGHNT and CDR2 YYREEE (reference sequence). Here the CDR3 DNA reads TGTGCCAGCAGCTCAGGGCGGGGAGTAGGCACCGGGGAGCTGTTTTTT. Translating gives CASSSGRGVGTGELFF.

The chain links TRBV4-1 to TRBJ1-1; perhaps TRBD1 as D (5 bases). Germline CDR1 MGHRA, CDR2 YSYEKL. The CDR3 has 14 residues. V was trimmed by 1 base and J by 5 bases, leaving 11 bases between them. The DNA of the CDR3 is TGCGCCAGCAGCCAAGTAGGTAGGGGTACTGAAGCTTTCTTT. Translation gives CASSQVGRGTEAFF.